This TCR beta chain derives from a study of T cell responses to AZD1222 COVID-19 vaccine (dated by TCRdb to the early 2020s). In the study overall: AZD1222 recipients whose second dose came at about 4 weeks and those whose second dose came at about 12 weeks were combined into one group, since spike-specific TCR depth and breadth did not differ between the two schedules. A total of 233 trial participants underwent TCR sequencing, of whom about 200 had received two doses of AZD1222 and approximately 26 had received two doses of the MenACWY control vaccine. Trial participants were enrolled by age into 18-55, 56-69 and 70-plus year subgroups, with roughly 160, 29 and 62 TCR-sequenced participants respectively. The research as a whole found: A significant rise in spike-specific TCR breadth and depth was observed after two AZD1222 doses relative to day 0 and relative to MenACWY recipients. Conclusions about previously exposed vaccinees are limited because only a handful of AZD1222 recipients were SARS-CoV-2 seropositive at baseline. Participants were mostly white British, with more females than males. The authors suggested clonal diversity may have been underestimated. Vaccine-associated CD4 TCRs spanned the whole spike protein, with dominant responses in regions 160-218 and 743-854. Reportedly, almost half of the unique spike-specific TCRs recognized epitopes lying outside the regions that are mutated in the B.1.351 and B.1.1.7 variants. Because no samples from the day 14 peak response were available, repertoires could be characterized only after the peak T cell response. In the small 56-69-year group, the increase in depth fell short of significance, most likely because of low power.

The CDR3 regions of human TCRbeta chains were analyzed by immunosequencing. The published analysis was carried out like this. TCRs in the repertoires were matched against a reference library of SARS-CoV-2-specific TCRs that had been generated with the MIRA antigen-specificity platform. Breadth was defined as the fraction of unique TCRs that were SARS-CoV-2-associated. Depth was defined as the fraction of total T cells that were SARS-CoV-2-associated. Using the MIRA data, every spike-specific TCR was mapped to the spike region that the TCR reacted to and assigned to either a CD4 or a CD8 class. Log10-transformed breadth and depth values were compared by one-way ANOVA with Sidak's multiple comparisons tests. Sourced from immuneACCESS, this table was stored by TCRdb with only in-frame sequences that have V and J called. A share of the clones is absent; for the studies checked, an unresolved V gene accounts for under half, and the remainder has no known explanation. That table gives V, J and clone size, and the DNA gave D and trimming. This sample holds 140,000 to 150,000 clones; approximately 90% were observed only once. Together, the top ten hold roughly 16% of the sample.

The intended sense of this specimen's time point label: baseline before first vaccination. The vaccinee samples were drawn from two UK trials, COV001 and COV002, one of which was a single-blind randomized controlled phase 2/3 trial testing AZD1222 (ChAdOx1 nCoV-19) in healthy adults. For TCRbeta chain sequencing, PBMC samples from trial participants were taken at day 0 and at day 28 after the second dose. Concerning this clone itself: Its antigen is not yet known. One base away there is no much larger clone; base qualities are not given.

Here V drops 2 bases and J drops 4 bases, and the junction holds 9 bases not matched to any gene. There are 17 amino acids in the CDR3, from cysteine to phenylalanine inclusive. Only the CDR3 DNA is retained, 51 bases long and in frame from the first base. The germline V gene provides CDR1 KGHSH and CDR2 LQKENI. The receptor's source is an adult in good health. Here the sequenced sample was peripheral blood, taken on day 0 of AZD1222 vaccination. Recombination joined TRBV18 with TRBJ2-2, with 8 middle bases fitting TRBD1. The nucleotide sequence reads as follows: TGTGCCAGCTCACCAATCCAGGGGGCTGCGAGCACCGGGGAGCTGTTTTTT. Its protein reads: CASSPIQGAASTGELFF. With the portions outside the CDR3 filled from the reference TRBV18 and TRBJ2-2 genes, the complete variable region becomes NAGVMQNPRHLVRRRGQEARLRCSPMKGHSHVYWYRQLPEEGLKFMVYLQKENIIDESGMPKERFSAEFPKEGPSILRIQQVVRGDSAAYFCASSPIQGAASTGELFFGEGSRLTVL.